This T cell receptor (beta chain) was sequenced for a study of blood T cell repertoires in COVID-19 (TCRdb year 2020). Broadly, across the study: Samples from collaborators originated in the United States, Italy and Spain and spanned both the acute and convalescent phases of COVID-19. Where HLA class I and class II types were available, the types were taken from metadata supplied by the sample provider, not from assay-based typing. The material from the prospective study consisted of cDNA or gDNA derived from T cells, B-cell-depleted T cells, or PBMCs. Deeply sampled blood TCRbeta repertoires from subjects exposed to, actively infected with, or recovered from COVID-19 were included in the dataset. The repertoires were released in a freely available public database intended as a resource for research on the immune response to SARS-CoV-2. A de-identified subject ID, COVID-19 status, age in years and sex were almost always included in the sample metadata. The samples were drawn from two sources: the first 160 participants of the ongoing ImmuneRACE study, and about 1,300 subjects contributed by 6 global collaborators.

TCRbeta CDR3 regions were amplified from genomic DNA using the immunoSEQ Assay, a bias-controlled multiplex PCR. Per the authors' processing: The number of nucleated cells in each sample was estimated by amplification of reference gene primers within the assay. Sequence reads were collapsed and filtered to measure the absolute abundance of every unique TCRbeta CDR3 rearrangement. For each sample, productive Simpson clonality was calculated by taking the square root of Simpson's diversity index across productive rearrangements. The source is immuneACCESS, and TCRdb retained only in-frame sequences with V and J called. Part of the clones is not carried over; for the studies checked, unresolved V genes explain less than half of this, and the remainder is unexplained. V and J calls and clone size are given by that table; D and trimming were obtained from the DNA. The sample records 250,000 to 350,000 clones, under 90% of which are singletons. The top ten constitute less than 3.5% of the sample.

In the prospective study, participants were roughly 18 to 95 years old, resided in about two dozen geographic areas of the United States, and were enrolled through a virtual design. To assign participants to cohorts, the prospective study relied on clinical history that participants themselves reported in a screening survey and a study questionnaire. Exposed participants had been in contact, within 2 weeks of entering the study, with a person who had a PCR-confirmed or clinician-diagnosed case of COVID-19. Mobile phlebotomists in the prospective study collected whole blood, serum and a nasopharyngeal or oropharyngeal swab from every participant. Prospective study participants could optionally give additional blood draws and questionnaires over an approximately two-month period. Prospective study blood samples were shipped either frozen or at room temperature before DNA extraction. This clone was counted only a few times. There is no known antigen for this receptor. No base qualities exist here, and no much larger clone lies one base off it.

V and J are trimmed by 5 bases and 2 bases, and the gene matches miss 7 bases of the junction. Looking up the germline V gene (reference sequence) yields CDR1 GTSNPN and CDR2 SVGIG. Measured from the cysteine to the phenylalanine, the CDR3 is 15 residues long. Solely the CDR3 DNA is kept, with 45 bases framed from the first base. Overall study outcomes, separate from this receptor: The quantity of clinical and demographic metadata differed by source and by participant and was supplied without curation.

The TCR sequence derives from a woman aged 45 to 65 who had been exposed to COVID-19. The chain joins TRBV30 to TRBJ1-5; 9 central nucleotides agree with TRBD1. The sample taken for sequencing was PBMCs or T cells enriched from blood (not recorded which). The DNA reads as follows: TGTGCCTGGCAACCTGGGACAGGGCGCAATCAGCCCCAGCATTTT. Translation gives CAWQPGTGRNQPQHF.